The sequence of this T cell receptor beta chain was determined in a study of shared clonotypes between healthy human individuals. Study at large: There were three CD4 naive, three CD4 memory, two CD8 naive and one CD8 memory plates per donor. Study results and caveats: Investigators expected sequencing depth to affect clonotype sharing among donors.

On this clone: Its target is not known.

Libraries were prepared by immunoSEQ multiplex PCR; TCRdb keeps only in-frame clonotypes and omits some of them. Found here are about 2.1 million clones, around 93% of them singletons; the top ten hold less than 2%. Naive CD8 cells comprised CD45RO-negative, CCR7-positively selected cells, excluding terminally differentiated effector memory CD45RA+ cells. With 2 bases removed from V and 4 bases from J, the gap between germline ends came to 11 bases. In germline, CDR1 is MDHEN, CDR2 SYDVKM. This CDR3 comprises 14 residues. The chain recombines TRBV28 with TRBJ1-1, with D perhaps matching TRBD1 (6 bases). The sequencing sample was made of naive CD8+ T cells from PBMCs. This TCR was recovered from a young man in good health. Some clones in this sample may be carry-over from other donors' samples. CDR3 bases: TGTGCCAGCAGTTTACACAGGGTTGCCACTGAAGCTTTCTTT. As protein: CASSLHRVATEAFF.